Listed below are T cell receptor beta chains from one sample, sequenced in a study of cytomegalovirus exposure and HLA in healthy donors. Libraries were prepared by immunoSEQ multiplex PCR; TCRdb keeps only in-frame clonotypes and omits some of them. The table has about 100,000 clones, approximately 86% seen once. The sequencing input was PBMCs. These receptors all come from a woman aged 18 to 35 in good health and CMV-seronegative. Each CDR3 is given with its conserved first and last residue. Fields, in order: CDR3 protein, CDR3 DNA, clone size, V gene, D gene, J gene. D genes are given only for firm matches. Where a row states a size, it is once, few, many or the class of an expanded clone; other rows omit it.

CDR3aa: CASSLGIGASNQPQHF
CDR3nt: TGTGCCAGCAGTTTGGGTATAGGGGCGAGCAATCAGCCCCAGCATTTT
abundance: -
v_gene: TRBV28
d_gene: -
j_gene: TRBJ1-5

CDR3aa: CASSTGTGNGYTF
CDR3nt: TGTGCCAGCAGTACCGGGACAGGGAATGGCTACACCTTC
abundance: -
v_gene: TRBV2
d_gene: TRBD1
j_gene: TRBJ1-2

CDR3aa: CASRRGGGGDTQYF
CDR3nt: TGCGCCAGCAGGCGGGGCGGGGGGGGTGATACGCAGTATTTT
abundance: -
v_gene: TRBV5-1
d_gene: TRBD2
j_gene: TRBJ2-3

CDR3aa: CASSAFSGVADTQYF
CDR3nt: TGTGCCAGCTCGGCCTTTAGCGGGGTAGCAGATACGCAGTATTTT
abundance: -
v_gene: TRBV6-1
d_gene: TRBD2
j_gene: TRBJ2-3

CDR3aa: CATQGSGGPQESTDTQYF
CDR3nt: TGTGCCACCCAGGGAAGCGGGGGGCCCCAGGAGAGCACAGATACGCAGTATTTT
abundance: -
v_gene: TRBV28
d_gene: TRBD2
j_gene: TRBJ2-3

CDR3aa: CSVLQGAVRAFF
CDR3nt: TGCAGCGTGCTTCAGGGGGCAGTCAGGGCTTTCTTT
abundance: once
v_gene: TRBV29-1
d_gene: TRBD1
j_gene: TRBJ1-1

CDR3aa: CASSRRQSYEQYF
CDR3nt: TGTGCCAGCAGCCGGCGACAGTCCTACGAGCAGTACTTC
abundance: once
v_gene: TRBV11-1
d_gene: -
j_gene: TRBJ2-7

CDR3aa: CAGTRKRINEKLFF
CDR3nt: TGTGCCGGCACCCGAAAGAGGATTAATGAAAAACTGTTTTTT
abundance: -
v_gene: TRBV30
d_gene: -
j_gene: TRBJ1-4

CDR3aa: CASSPEGPYSNQPQHF
CDR3nt: TGTGCCAGCAGTCCCGAGGGTCCTTATAGCAATCAGCCCCAGCATTTT
abundance: -
v_gene: TRBV7-8
d_gene: -
j_gene: TRBJ1-5

CDR3aa: CSVEEQMNTEAFF
CDR3nt: TGCAGCGTTGAAGAACAGATGAACACTGAAGCTTTCTTT
abundance: -
v_gene: TRBV29-1
d_gene: -
j_gene: TRBJ1-1

CDR3aa: CASSYRSGVETQYF
CDR3nt: TGTGCCAGCAGCTACCGCTCGGGGGTGGAGACCCAGTACTTC
abundance: -
v_gene: TRBV21-1
d_gene: -
j_gene: TRBJ2-5

CDR3aa: CASKPGKRVYGYTF
CDR3nt: TGTGCCAGCAAACCGGGGAAAAGGGTCTATGGCTACACCTTC
abundance: -
v_gene: TRBV21-1
d_gene: -
j_gene: TRBJ1-2

CDR3aa: CASSWGGTANDGYTF
CDR3nt: TGTGCCAGCAGTTGGGGTGGGACAGCTAATGATGGCTACACCTTC
abundance: -
v_gene: TRBV6-5
d_gene: TRBD1
j_gene: TRBJ1-2

CDR3aa: CASSGPTGLAGVYEQYF
CDR3nt: TGTGCCAGCAGTGGCCCCACAGGACTAGCGGGGGTGTACGAGCAGTACTTC
abundance: -
v_gene: TRBV9
d_gene: TRBD2
j_gene: TRBJ2-7

CDR3aa: CASSLQARGDEQFF
CDR3nt: TGTGCCAGCAGCTTGCAAGCCAGGGGCGATGAGCAGTTCTTC
abundance: -
v_gene: TRBV5-6
d_gene: -
j_gene: TRBJ2-1